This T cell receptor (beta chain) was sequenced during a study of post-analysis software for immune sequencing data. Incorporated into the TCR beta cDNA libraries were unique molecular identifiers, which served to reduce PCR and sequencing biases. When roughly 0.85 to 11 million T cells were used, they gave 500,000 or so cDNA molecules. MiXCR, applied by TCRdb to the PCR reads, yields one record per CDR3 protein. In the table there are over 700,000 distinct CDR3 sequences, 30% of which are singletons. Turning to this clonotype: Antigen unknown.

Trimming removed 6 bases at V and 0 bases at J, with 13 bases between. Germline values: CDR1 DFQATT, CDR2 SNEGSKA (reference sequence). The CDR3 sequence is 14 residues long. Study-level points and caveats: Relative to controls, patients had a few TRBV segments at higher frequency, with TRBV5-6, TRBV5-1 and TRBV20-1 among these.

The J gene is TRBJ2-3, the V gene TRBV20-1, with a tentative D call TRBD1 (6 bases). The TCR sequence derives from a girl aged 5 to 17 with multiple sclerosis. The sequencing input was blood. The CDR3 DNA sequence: TGCAGTGCAATCGGGACATCTAGCACAGATACGCAGTATTTT. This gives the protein CSAIGTSSTDTQYF.